Detailed here is one T cell receptor beta chain. The CDR3 loop spans 13 amino acids. Trimming took 6 bases from V and 8 from J, leaving 14 bases between them. Germline CDR1 reads MDHEN; CDR2 reads SYDVKM. The data were obtained in a study of blood T cell repertoires in COVID-19. Assay: immunoSEQ multiplex PCR; the TCRdb copy retains only in-frame clones and omits some. The profile shows 85,000 to 130,000 clones, about four fifths of them singletons. The chain links TRBV28 to TRBJ1-5; weak D call: TRBD1 (5 bases). The sequence derives from an elderly woman with active or convalescent COVID-19. The sequencing sample was made of peripheral blood. The CDR3 sequence is CASSELKGEPQHF. DNA for the CDR3: TGTGCCAGCAGCGAACTGAAAGGGGAGCCCCAGCATTTT.